These 8 T cell receptor beta chains share one sample of origin, sequenced in a study of CD8 T cells in Susac syndrome (dated by TCRdb to between 2018 and 2021). Library generation was performed with the immunoSEQ multiplex PCR assay. RNA was extracted using the RNeasy kit, and about 0.5 to 1 microgram was reverse transcribed with random hexamers. The public reads were run again by TCRdb, first through fastp at Q25 and then through MiXCR, and only productive beta chains were kept. Entries that share a CDR3 protein sequence are merged under the most common genes and DNA. This sample gives 150,000 to 200,000 distinct CDR3 sequences in total; 75% to 95% of them show up just once. The top ten clones comprise over 0.075% of the sample. Sequenced: CD4+ T cells from PBMCs. Receptor source: a human donor with Susac syndrome.

The chain uses TRBV7-3 and TRBJ2-3; the D gene is possibly TRBD2 (7 bases). The germline V and J ends were trimmed by 1 base and 6 bases, with 20 bases remaining between them. CDR3 length: 17 residues. The V gene's germline CDR1 is SGHTA and CDR2 FQGTGA. This CDR3 is CASSLRGAPGGGDTQYF. CDR3 coding DNA: TGTGCCAGCAGCTTAAGGGGGGCACCCGGGGGAGGGGATACGCAGTATTTT.

The chain links TRBV7-9 to TRBJ1-1; D remains unclear. This CDR3 is 13 amino acids long. V lost 3 bases to trimming and J lost 5 bases, with 10 bases between them. The germline V gene encodes CDR1 SEHNR and CDR2 FQNEAQ (reference sequence). The CDR3 sequence: CASSLWGETEAFF. The CDR3 region has the DNA TGTGCCAGCAGCTTGTGGGGAGAGACTGAAGCTTTCTTT.

This chain connects TRBV7-9 to TRBJ2-1; no clear D gene. The CDR3 runs to 12 residues. With 7 bases removed from V and 0 bases from J, the gap between germline ends came to 4 bases. Germline V gene sequence: CDR1 SEHNR, CDR2 FQNEAQ (reference sequence). In nucleotides, the CDR3 is TGTGCCAGCATAAGCTCCTACAATGAGCAGTTCTTC. Residues: CASISSYNEQFF.

This clonotype was found once. V is TRBV9 and J is TRBJ2-2, with TRBD2 as a possible D gene (7 bases). The V gene's germline CDR1 is SGDLS and CDR2 YYNGEE. This CDR3 region has 14 residues. V lost 0 bases and J lost 9, with 12 bases in between. CDR3: CASSVDPGGRELFF. The CDR3, as DNA: TGTGCCAGCAGCGTAGATCCGGGGGGCAGGGAGCTGTTTTTT. The full variable domain, completed using reference TRBV9 and TRBJ2-2, is DSGVTQTPKHLITATGQRVTLRCSPRSGDLSVYWYQQSLDQGLQFLIQYYNGEERAKGNILERFSAQQFPDLHSELNLSSLELGDSALYFCASSVDPGGRELFFGEGSRLTVL.

The chain is built from TRBV7-9 and TRBJ1-5; maybe TRBD1 (6 bases). Germline V gene sequence: CDR1 SEHNR, CDR2 FQNEAQ (reference sequence). The length of the CDR3 is 13 residues. Trimming stripped 5 bases from V and 3 bases from J, with 8 bases between. CDR3 protein: CASSPGANQPQHF. CDR3 DNA: TGTGCCAGCAGCCCAGGGGCCAATCAGCCCCAGCATTTT.

The V and J genes are TRBV6-1 and TRBJ1-1; weak D call: TRBD1 (5 bases). Trimming stripped 9 bases from V and 0 bases from J, with 17 bases between. The length of the CDR3 is 15 residues. Germline CDR1 reads MNHNS; CDR2 reads SASEGT. The CDR3, as DNA: TGTGCCAGTAATATGGGGGTTTCCTTGAACACTGAAGCTTTCTTT. It encodes CASNMGVSLNTEAFF.

The gene calls are TRBV5-6 and TRBJ1-6; D ambiguous. The ends were cut back, 3 bases at V and 10 bases at J, with 17 bases in the middle. The CDR3 is 15 residues long. Germline lookup yields CDR1 SGHDT and CDR2 YYEEEE. CDR3 loop: CASSSLREGRSPLHF. Written as DNA, the CDR3 is TGTGCCAGCAGCTCTCTTCGTGAAGGGAGGTCACCCCTCCACTTT. The full variable domain, in which reference TRBV5-6 and TRBJ1-6 provide the parts outside the CDR3, is DAGVTQSPTHLIKTRGQQVTLRCSPKSGHDTVSWYQQALGQGPQFIFQYYEEEERQRGNFPDRFSGHQFPNYSSELNVNALLLGDSALYLCASSSLREGRSPLHFGNGTRLTVT.

This clonotype is a singleton in its sample. The junction does not match germline at one end; this may be a read error. The chain recombines TRBV10-3 with TRBJ1-1, with D uncertain. The CDR3 runs to 13 residues. Looked up from germline, CDR1 is ENHRY and CDR2 is SYGVKD. CDR3 loop: CAISGGMNAEAFF. In DNA form, the CDR3 reads TGTGCCATCAGTGGAGGTATGAACGCTGAAGCTTTCTTT.